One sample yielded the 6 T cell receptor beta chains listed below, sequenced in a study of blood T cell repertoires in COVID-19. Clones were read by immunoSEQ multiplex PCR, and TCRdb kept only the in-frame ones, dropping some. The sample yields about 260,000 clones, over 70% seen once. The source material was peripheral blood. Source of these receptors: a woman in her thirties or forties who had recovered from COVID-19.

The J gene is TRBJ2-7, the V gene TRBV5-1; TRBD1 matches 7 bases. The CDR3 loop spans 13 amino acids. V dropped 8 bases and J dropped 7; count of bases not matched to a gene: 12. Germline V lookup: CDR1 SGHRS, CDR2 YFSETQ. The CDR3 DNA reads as TGCGCCAGTACGGGACAGACTCCTCGTGAGCAGTACTTC. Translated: CASTGQTPREQYF.

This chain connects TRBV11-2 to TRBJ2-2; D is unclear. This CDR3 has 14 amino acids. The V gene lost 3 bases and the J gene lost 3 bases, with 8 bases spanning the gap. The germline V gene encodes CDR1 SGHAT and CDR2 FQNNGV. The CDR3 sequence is CASSLVLYTGELFF. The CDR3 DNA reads TGTGCCAGCAGCTTGGTACTGTACACCGGGGAGCTGTTTTTT.

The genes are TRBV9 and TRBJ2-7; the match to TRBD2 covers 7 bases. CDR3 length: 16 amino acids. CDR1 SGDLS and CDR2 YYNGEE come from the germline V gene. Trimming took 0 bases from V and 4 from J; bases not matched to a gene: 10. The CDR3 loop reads CASSVEAGTSLYEQYF. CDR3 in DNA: TGTGCCAGCAGCGTAGAAGCGGGAACATCCCTTTACGAGCAGTACTTC.

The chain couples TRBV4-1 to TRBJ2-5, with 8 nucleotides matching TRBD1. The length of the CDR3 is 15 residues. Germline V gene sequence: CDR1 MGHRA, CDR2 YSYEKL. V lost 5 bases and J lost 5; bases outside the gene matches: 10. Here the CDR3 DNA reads TGCGCCAGCAGCGAAAGGGACAGGTGGGGGGAGACCCAGTACTTC. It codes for CASSERDRWGETQYF.

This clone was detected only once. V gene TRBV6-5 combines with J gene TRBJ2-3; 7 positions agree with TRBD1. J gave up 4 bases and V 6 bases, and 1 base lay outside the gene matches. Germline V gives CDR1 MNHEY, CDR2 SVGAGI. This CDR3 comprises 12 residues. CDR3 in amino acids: CASSTGADTQYF. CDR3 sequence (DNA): TGTGCCAGCAGCACAGGGGCAGATACGCAGTATTTT.

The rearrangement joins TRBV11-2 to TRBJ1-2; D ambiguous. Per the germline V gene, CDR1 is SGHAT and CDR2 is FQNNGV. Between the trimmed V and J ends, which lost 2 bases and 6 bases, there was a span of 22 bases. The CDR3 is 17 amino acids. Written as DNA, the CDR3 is TGTGCCAGCAGCTTAAGCGGCGGGCCAGTCCCCCGAGATGGCTACACCTTC. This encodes CASSLSGGPVPRDGYTF. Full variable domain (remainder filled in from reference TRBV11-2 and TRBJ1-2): EAGVAQSPRYKIIEKRQSVAFWCNPISGHATLYWYQQILGQGPKLLIQFQNNGVVDDSQLPKDRFSAERLKGVDSTLKIQPAKLEDSAVYLCASSLSGGPVPRDGYTFGSGTRLTVV.